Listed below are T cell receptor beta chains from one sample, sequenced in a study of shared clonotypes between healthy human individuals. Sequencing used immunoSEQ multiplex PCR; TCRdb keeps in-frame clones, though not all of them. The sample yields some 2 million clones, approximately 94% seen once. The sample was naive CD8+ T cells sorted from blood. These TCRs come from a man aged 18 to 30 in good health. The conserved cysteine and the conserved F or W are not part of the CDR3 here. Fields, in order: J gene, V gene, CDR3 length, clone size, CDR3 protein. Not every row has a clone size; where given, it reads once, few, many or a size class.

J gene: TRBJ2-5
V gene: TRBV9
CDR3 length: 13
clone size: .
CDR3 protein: ASSKAGVPKETQY

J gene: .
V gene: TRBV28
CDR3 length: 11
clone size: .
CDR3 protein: ASSTDRGYEQY

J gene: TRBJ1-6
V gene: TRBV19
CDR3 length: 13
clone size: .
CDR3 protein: ASQYSNLYNSPLH

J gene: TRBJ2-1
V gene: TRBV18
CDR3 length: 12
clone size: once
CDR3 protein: ASSPVAMTNEQF

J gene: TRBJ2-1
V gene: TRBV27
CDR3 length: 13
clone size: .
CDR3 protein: ASRSSGRAVNEQF

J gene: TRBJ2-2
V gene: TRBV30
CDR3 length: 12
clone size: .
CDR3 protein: AWAGLVSGRELF

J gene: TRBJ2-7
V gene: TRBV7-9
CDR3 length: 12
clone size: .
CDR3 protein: ASSLAGGRDEQY

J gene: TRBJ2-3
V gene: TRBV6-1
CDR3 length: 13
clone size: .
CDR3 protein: ASSPEAVVTDTQY

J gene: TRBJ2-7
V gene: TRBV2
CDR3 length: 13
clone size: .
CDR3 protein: ASSGPDRSSYEQY

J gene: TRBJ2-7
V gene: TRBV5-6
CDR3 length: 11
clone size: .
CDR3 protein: ASSSVGLYEQY

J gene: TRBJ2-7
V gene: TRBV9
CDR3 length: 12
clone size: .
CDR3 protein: ASSVGGRAYEQY

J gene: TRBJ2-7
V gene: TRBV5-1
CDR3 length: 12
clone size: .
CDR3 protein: ASSLSSDSYEQY

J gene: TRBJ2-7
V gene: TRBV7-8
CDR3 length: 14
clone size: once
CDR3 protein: ASSTGLAGAMGEQY

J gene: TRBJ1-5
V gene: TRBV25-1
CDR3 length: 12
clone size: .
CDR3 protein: ASSETGLGQPQH

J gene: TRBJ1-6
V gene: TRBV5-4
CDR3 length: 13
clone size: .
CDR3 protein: ASSPRGGSNSPLH

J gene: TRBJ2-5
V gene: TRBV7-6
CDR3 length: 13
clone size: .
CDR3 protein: ASSPGLVIQETQY

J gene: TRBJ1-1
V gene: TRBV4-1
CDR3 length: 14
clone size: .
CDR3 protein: ASSHSTGQRNTEAF

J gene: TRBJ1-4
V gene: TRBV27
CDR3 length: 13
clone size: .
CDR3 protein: ASALDGPTNEKLF

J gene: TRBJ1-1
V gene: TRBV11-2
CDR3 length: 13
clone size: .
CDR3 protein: ASSLGGDRDHEAF

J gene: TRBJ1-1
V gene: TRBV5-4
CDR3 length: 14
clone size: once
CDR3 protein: ASSSLMGGPNTEAF

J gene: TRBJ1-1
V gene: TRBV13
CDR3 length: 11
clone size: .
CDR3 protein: ASSWTGEVRAF

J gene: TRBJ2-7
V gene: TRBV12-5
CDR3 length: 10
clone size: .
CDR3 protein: ASGLIGGEQY

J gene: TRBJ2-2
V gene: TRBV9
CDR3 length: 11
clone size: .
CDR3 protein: ASSVGDTGELF

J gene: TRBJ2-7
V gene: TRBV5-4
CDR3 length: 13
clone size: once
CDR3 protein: ASSPGQGSSYEQY

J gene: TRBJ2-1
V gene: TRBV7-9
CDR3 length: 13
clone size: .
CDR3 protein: ASSLEADPYNEQF